This T cell receptor beta chain stems from a study of blood T cell repertoires in COVID-19. Trimming at V came to 3 bases and at J to 2 bases, leaving 6 bases not matched to a gene. CDR3 length: 16 residues. The germline V gene encodes CDR1 LGHDT and CDR2 YNNKEL (reference sequence). The assay was immunoSEQ multiplex PCR, and TCRdb's table has in-frame clones only and misses some. The top ten clones hold approximately 1.9% of a sample with 350,000 to 400,000 clones, 87% of them seen once. The TCR sequence derives from a man in his forties or fifties in a cohort exposed to, infected with or recovered from COVID-19 (not recorded which). V and J are TRBV3-1 (or the pseudogene TRBV3-2) and TRBJ2-7, with TRBD2 matching over 11 bases. Input material: PBMCs or T cells enriched from blood (not recorded which). The CDR3 sequence: CASSQPGTSGTYEQYF. Written as DNA, the CDR3 is TGTGCCAGCAGCCAGCCTGGGACTAGCGGAACCTACGAGCAGTACTTC.